These 29 T cell receptor beta chains were all obtained from the same sample, sequenced in a study of cytomegalovirus exposure and HLA in healthy donors. 13 Jbeta primers and 60 Vbeta primers were used for the PCR. Assay: immunoSEQ multiplex PCR; the TCRdb copy retains only in-frame clones and omits some. The sample holds some 97,000 clones, more than 65% seen once. The material sequenced was PBMCs. These receptors all come from a woman under 30 in good health and CMV-seronegative.

The CDR3 protein is CASSPSLADEQYF. The CDR3 nucleotides are TGTGCCAGCAGCCCCAGCCTAGCTGACGAGCAGTACTTC. The V gene is TRBV11-2, the J gene TRBJ2-7; a possible D gene is TRBD2 (5 bases). Trimming stripped 5 bases from V and 5 bases from J, with 13 bases between. The CDR3 covers 13 residues. CDR1 and CDR2 from the germline V gene are SGHAT and FQNNGV.

This rearrangement joins TRBV9 to TRBJ2-3; 7 bases are a match to TRBD2. V lost 0 bases, J lost 3 bases, and 19 bases stayed unmatched. CDR3 length: 20 amino acids. Germline assignment: CDR1 SGDLS and CDR2 YYNGEE. The CDR3 DNA reads TGTGCCAGCAGCGTAGAGGTTGGGAGGGGAGGGGACCCCGGGACAGATACGCAGTATTTT. Its protein product is CASSVEVGRGGDPGTDTQYF. Full variable domain (missing parts from reference TRBV9 and TRBJ2-3): DSGVTQTPKHLITATGQRVTLRCSPRSGDLSVYWYQQSLDQGLQFLIQYYNGEERAKGNILERFSAQQFPDLHSELNLSSLELGDSALYFCASSVEVGRGGDPGTDTQYFGPGTRLTVL.

V gene TRBV7-2 combines with J gene TRBJ1-3; D call uncertain. Germline V gene lookup returns CDR1 SGHTA and CDR2 FQGNSA. The CDR3 has 16 amino acids. The V end was cut by 0 bases, the J end by 0 bases, with 9 bases between. The CDR3 region is CASSLAQAGSGNTIYF. For the CDR3, the DNA is TGTGCCAGCAGCTTAGCCCAGGCCGGCTCTGGAAACACCATATATTTT.

This clone was seen a single time. This chain joins TRBV28 and TRBJ2-1; 8 bases are a match to TRBD1. The germline V gene has CDR1 MDHEN and CDR2 SYDVKM. The CDR3 length is 17 residues. After removal of 4 bases from V and 4 bases from J, the junction contained 12 bases not matched to a gene. The CDR3 loop reads CASSSRSGQAFYNEQFF. CDR3 nucleotide sequence: TGTGCCAGCAGTTCCCGATCGGGACAGGCGTTTTACAATGAGCAGTTCTTC.

V is TRBV6-6 and J is TRBJ2-3, with 8 bases matching TRBD2. From germline, CDR1 is MNHNY and CDR2 SVGAGI (reference sequence). Trimming took 2 bases from V and 2 from J; bases not matched to a gene: 3. There are 15 residues in the CDR3. The CDR3 nucleotides read TGTGCCAGCAGTTACGGCGGGGGGTTCACAGATACGCAGTATTTT. Translation: CASSYGGGFTDTQYF.

This sequence joins TRBV28 and TRBJ2-7; the D gene is possibly TRBD1 (6 bases). The V gene lost 6 bases and the J gene lost 4 bases, with 19 bases spanning the gap. CDR3 length: 15 residues. The germline V gene encodes CDR1 MDHEN and CDR2 SYDVKM. CDR3 coding DNA: TGTGCCAGCAGGCCAACAGGGACGGCGTTTTACGAGCAGTACTTC. This gives the protein CASRPTGTAFYEQYF.

The chain is built from TRBV7-2 and TRBJ2-7; 8 nucleotides line up with TRBD1. Trimming removed 4 bases from V and 2 bases from J; junction bases left unmatched: 7. The CDR3 is 15 residues long. Per the germline V gene, CDR1 is SGHTA and CDR2 is FQGNSA. Written as DNA, the CDR3 is TGTGCCAGCAGCTCCCCCGGGACAGGACCCTACGAGCAGTACTTC. Translation gives CASSSPGTGPYEQYF.

V is TRBV4-1 and J is TRBJ1-1; tentative D call: TRBD1 (6 bases). The CDR3 has 15 amino acids. V dropped 4 bases and J dropped 1 base, with 13 bases sitting between them. Germline V gene data show CDR1 as MGHRA and CDR2 as YSYEKL. The CDR3 sequence is CASSLRGGANTEAFF. CDR3 bases: TGCGCCAGCAGCCTGAGGGGGGGGGCGAACACTGAAGCTTTCTTT.

As regards this clone: An end of the junction differs from the germline gene, which may be a read error. Within the sample, other DNA sequences also encode this same CDR3. CDR3 sequence (DNA): TGCGCCAGCAGCCTTACCCCCGGAGGCTACGAGCAGTACTTT. This codes for CASSLTPGGYEQYF. V and J are TRBV5-1 and TRBJ2-7; D is perhaps TRBD2 (5 bases). CDR1 is SGHRS and CDR2 is YFSETQ in the germline V gene. The CDR3 loop spans 14 amino acids.

The DNA of the CDR3 is TGTGCCAGCAGAGCCTGGGTGGCTAGCGGGGACACAGATACGCAGTATTTT. It encodes CASRAWVASGDTDTQYF. The V gene is TRBV5-4, the J gene TRBJ2-3, with 9 nucleotides matching TRBD2. This CDR3 spans 17 amino acids. The V segment lost 5 bases and the J segment 2 bases; nucleotides outside the gene matches: 12. Germline CDR1 is SGHNT and CDR2 is YYREEE (reference sequence). Using reference TRBV5-4 and TRBJ2-3 for the parts outside the CDR3, the full variable domain is ETGVTQSPTHLIKTRGQQVTLRCSSQSGHNTVSWYQQALGQGPQFIFQYYREEENGRGNFPPRFSGLQFPNYSSELNVNALELDDSALYLCASRAWVASGDTDTQYFGPGTRLTVL.

V and J are TRBV11-2 and TRBJ2-1, with 9 bases lining up with TRBD2. Germline lookup yields CDR1 SGHAT and CDR2 FQNNGV. V gave up 5 bases and J gave up 2 bases; unmatched junction bases: 4. CDR3 length: 15 amino acids. The CDR3 DNA sequence: TGTGCCAGCAGCGAAACTAGCGGGCCCTACAATGAGCAGTTCTTC. It specifies CASSETSGPYNEQFF.

The chain carries TRBV27 and TRBJ2-5, with a tentative D call TRBD1 (6 bases). This CDR3 has 12 residues. CDR1 and CDR2 (germline): MNHEY, SMNVEV (reference sequence). The germline V and J ends were trimmed by 9 bases and 2 bases, with 10 bases remaining between them. CDR3 bases: TGTGCCAGTGGACAGCAACAAGAGACCCAGTACTTC. It yields the protein CASGQQQETQYF.

This clone was seen once. The rearrangement links TRBV30 to TRBJ2-1; 11 bases agree with TRBD2. Unmatched junction bases numbered 11, after V lost 5 bases and J lost 8 bases. The CDR3 has 15 amino acids. Germline V lookup: CDR1 GTSNPN, CDR2 SVGIG (reference sequence). CDR3 loop: CAWAGLLAGGHEQFF. The CDR3, as DNA: TGTGCCTGGGCCGGCCTATTAGCGGGAGGGCATGAGCAGTTCTTC.

In regard to this clone: At the DNA level, this CDR3 is encoded by other sequences in the same sample as well. The rearrangement links TRBV9 to TRBJ2-2; 9 bases align to TRBD1. This CDR3 has 16 amino acids. Germline V gene lookup returns CDR1 SGDLS and CDR2 YYNGEE. V was pared by 4 bases and J by 7 bases, with 11 bases of the junction left unmatched. The CDR3 nucleotides read TGTGCCAGCAGCCACCCGACAGGGGGGCTTGGCGGGGAGCTGTTTTTT. Protein: CASSHPTGGLGGELFF.

The chain joins TRBV6-4 to TRBJ2-1; TRBD1 matches at 12 bases. V trimming: 4 bases; J trimming: 8 bases; junction bases outside the gene matches: 3. This CDR3 is 14 amino acids long. Per the germline V gene, CDR1 is MRHNA and CDR2 is SNTAGT. CDR3 DNA: TGTGCCAGCAGTGTTGGGACAGGGGGCTATGAGCAGTTCTTC. Protein sequence: CASSVGTGGYEQFF.

CDR3 region: CASSILQGTTEAFF. For the CDR3, the DNA is TGTGCCAGCAGCATATTACAGGGTACAACTGAAGCTTTCTTT. The V gene is TRBV7-9, the J gene TRBJ1-1, with TRBD1 as a possible D gene (6 bases). The V gene's germline CDR1 is SEHNR and CDR2 FQNEAQ (reference sequence). With 5 bases removed from V and 5 bases from J, the gap between germline ends came to 15 bases. This CDR3 spans 14 amino acids.

This clone was picked up one time. This rearrangement joins TRBV10-3 to TRBJ1-5, with D possibly being TRBD1 (5 bases). The CDR3 totals 17 residues. The V and J ends lost 7 bases and 1 base respectively, with 20 bases between them. Looked up from germline, CDR1 is ENHRY and CDR2 is SYGVKD. The CDR3 here is CAIIGGGRKKSNQPQHF. The CDR3 DNA follows: TGTGCCATCATCGGGGGTGGGAGAAAAAAAAGCAATCAGCCCCAGCATTTT.

Comments on this clone: An end of the junction does not agree with germline; a read error may underlie this. The rearrangement uses TRBV27 and TRBJ1-2; D uncertain. The CDR3 length is 15 residues. Germline-derived CDR1 and CDR2 are MNHEY and SMNVEV (reference sequence). In nucleotides, the CDR3 is TGTGCCAGCAGTTTACGTGTGGGCAGATCAGATGGCCACACCTTC. It codes for CASSLRVGRSDGHTF.

The chain recombines TRBV4-1 with TRBJ2-7, with 8 positions matching TRBD1. The V segment lost 0 bases and the J segment 4 bases; nucleotides outside the gene matches: 5. This CDR3 comprises 15 residues. Germline V gives CDR1 MGHRA, CDR2 YSYEKL. The CDR3 DNA follows: TGCGCCAGCAGCCAAGATACAAGGACAGGGTACGAGCAGTACTTC. Its translation is CASSQDTRTGYEQYF.

This chain links TRBV30 with TRBJ2-7; 10 bases fit TRBD1. With V trimmed by 5 bases and J by 3 bases, 7 bases remained unmatched. The CDR3 totals 14 residues. Germline V lookup: CDR1 GTSNPN, CDR2 SVGIG (reference sequence). CDR3 nucleotide sequence: TGTGCCTGGGGGAAGGGACAGGGGTACTACGAGCAGTACTTC. This translates into CAWGKGQGYYEQYF.

This clone was counted between two and nine times. The chain links TRBV6-1 to TRBJ2-7, with TRBD1 matching over 8 bases. Germline assignment: CDR1 MNHNS and CDR2 SASEGT. The CDR3 has 15 residues. V dropped 4 bases and J dropped 2; count of bases not matched to a gene: 7. For the CDR3, the DNA is TGTGCCAGCAGTGCCGACAGGGGATGGGCCTACGAGCAGTACTTC. This translates into CASSADRGWAYEQYF.

The rearrangement links TRBV29-1 to TRBJ2-7, with 9 bases that match TRBD1. The CDR3 sequence is 16 residues long. The V gene's germline CDR1 is SQVTM and CDR2 ANQGSEA. The trim removed 0 bases at V and 0 bases at J, leaving 6 bases unmatched. CDR3 sequence: CSVEDPGQGPSYEQYF. The CDR3 DNA follows: TGCAGCGTTGAAGATCCGGGACAGGGCCCCTCCTACGAGCAGTACTTC.

J is TRBJ2-2 and V is TRBV6-5; TRBD1 agrees at 10 bases. The CDR3 covers 16 residues. The germline gives CDR1 MNHEY, CDR2 SVGAGI. Trimming took 1 base from V and 7 from J; bases not matched to a gene: 6. CDR3 region: CASSYFGQGVFGELFF. The DNA of the CDR3 is TGTGCCAGCAGTTACTTCGGACAGGGGGTTTTCGGGGAGCTGTTTTTT.

The gene calls are TRBV27 and TRBJ1-6; 10 positions agree with TRBD1. The ends lost 3 bases at V and 6 bases at J; junction bases unmatched: 5. CDR1 is MNHEY, CDR2 SMNVEV, per germline (reference sequence). There are 16 residues in the CDR3. Written as DNA, the CDR3 is TGTGCCAGCAGTTTCTACGGACAGGGGGGTAATTCACCCCTCCACTTT. Translated: CASSFYGQGGNSPLHF.

This chain connects TRBV27 to TRBJ1-1; the match to TRBD1 covers 7 bases. Germline assignment: CDR1 MNHEY and CDR2 SMNVEV (reference sequence). The CDR3 runs to 17 residues. V was pared by 2 bases and J by 1 base, with 10 bases of the junction left unmatched. CDR3 sequence reads: CASSLGQRQGGNTEAFF. The DNA for the CDR3 is TGTGCCAGCAGTTTAGGTCAGCGGCAGGGGGGGAACACTGAAGCTTTCTTT.

A few counts support this clone. The chain links TRBV10-3 to TRBJ2-7; D is perhaps TRBD1 (6 bases). The CDR3 contains 15 residues. The V end lost 2 bases, the J end lost 0 bases, and 11 bases lay between the germline ends. Germline values: CDR1 ENHRY, CDR2 SYGVKD. The CDR3 nucleotides are TGTGCCATCAGTGAGGGACAGTTTAGCTCCTACGAGCAGTACTTC. It yields the protein CAISEGQFSSYEQYF.

V usage is TRBV4-3 and J usage is TRBJ2-2; the match to TRBD2 covers 9 bases. The CDR3 has 15 residues. Germline CDR1 and CDR2: LGHNA and YSLEER. The J segment lost 3 bases and the V segment lost 4 bases, leaving 3 bases of the junction unmatched. The CDR3 DNA reads TGCGCCAGCAGCCTCAGACTAGCGGACACCGGGGAGCTGTTTTTT. Translation gives CASSLRLADTGELFF.

This chain connects TRBV7-2 to TRBJ2-3, with 8 bases matching TRBD2. With 3 bases clipped from V and 0 bases from J, the junction kept 11 bases outside the gene matches. Per germline, CDR1 SGHTA and CDR2 FQGNSA. The CDR3 sequence is 18 residues long. For the CDR3, the DNA is TGTGCCAGCAGCTTGCTGGCGGGGGGAATTGCTAGCACAGATACGCAGTATTTT. Protein sequence: CASSLLAGGIASTDTQYF. The variable domain in full, completed from reference TRBV7-2 and TRBJ2-3, reads GAGVSQSPSNKVTEKGKDVELRCDPISGHTALYWYRQSLGQGLEFLIYFQGNSAPDKSGLPSDRFSAERTGGSVSTLTIQRTQQEDSAVYLCASSLLAGGIASTDTQYFGPGTRLTVL.

The genes are TRBV7-9 and TRBJ1-1; D may be TRBD1 (6 bases). The V gene's germline CDR1 is SEHNR and CDR2 FQNEAQ (reference sequence). The CDR3 extends over 13 amino acids. Trimming stripped 4 bases from V and 4 bases from J, with 10 bases between. CDR3 bases: TGTGCCAGCAGCTCCCGAGGGGGCACTGAAGCTTTCTTT. This codes for CASSSRGGTEAFF.